Reported below is one TCR beta chain. The V gene's germline CDR1 is PRHDT and CDR2 FYEKMQ (reference sequence). The CDR3 is 16 amino acids. Trimming cost V 5 bases and J 6 bases; bases outside gene matches: 9. This sample was included in a study of T cell changes during pregnancy in multiple sclerosis. Here immunoSEQ multiplex PCR was the method, and the copy in TCRdb shows in-frame clones only, minus some. The table lists tens of thousands of clones, approximately 85% of them singletons. The sample here was peripheral blood, taken in the first trimester of pregnancy. The sequence came from a female donor with multiple sclerosis, enrolled in a pregnancy study. The chain combines TRBV13 with TRBJ2-1, with TRBD2 identical over 11 bases. For the CDR3, the DNA is TGTGCCAGCAGCCCCCGACTAGCGGGAATCGGCAATGAGCAGTTCTTC. Protein sequence: CASSPRLAGIGNEQFF.